This T cell receptor beta chain was recorded in a study of blood T cells in healthy people across ages. The germline V and J ends were trimmed by 1 base and 3 bases, with 10 bases remaining between them. Germline assignment: CDR1 MGHRA and CDR2 YSYEKL. The CDR3 length is 14 residues. Together with a sample-barcoded 5' primer, a J-beta primer mix was included in a second PCR lasting roughly 6 to 12 cycles. TCRdb re-analysed the 5' RACE reads in MiXCR, keeping a single row per CDR3 protein. The sample includes fewer than 1.5 million distinct CDR3 sequences, roughly 40% of them seen just once. This clonotype was seen many times.

The TCR comes from a woman between 18 and 29 years old in good health. The sequenced material came from blood. V and J are TRBV4-1 and TRBJ2-7; D not certain. CDR3: CASSQGRAVYEQYF. In DNA form, the CDR3 reads TGCGCCAGCAGCCAAGGAAGGGCCGTCTACGAGCAGTACTTC.